This T cell receptor beta chain was sequenced during a study of T-cell reconstitution after alpha-beta-depleted transplantation in children. Study observations and caveats: There were reportedly several hundred expanded graft clones from which alpha-beta T cells came about two months after transplant. In some patients, recipient T cells and intrathymic progenitors surviving conditioning explained high day-60 diversity.

The V and J ends lost 3 bases and 5 bases, in that order; junction bases with no gene match: 4. Germline assignment: CDR1 ENHRY and CDR2 SYGVKD. The CDR3 is 16 amino acids. About this clonotype itself: Its antigen remains unidentified.

Preparing the TCRbeta library involved the use of unique molecular identifiers. TCRdb redid the calling of the PCR reads with MiXCR, one entry per CDR3 protein. The table has about 58,000 distinct CDR3 sequences, 40% to 55% seen once. The chain combines TRBV10-3 with TRBJ2-3, with TRBD2 identical over 14 bases. The starting material was PBMCs, mostly from graft donor cells, obtained 360 days after TCRalphabeta/CD19-depleted stem cell transplant. The sequence was collected from a male patient aged 5 to 17 who had a stem cell transplant for acute lymphoblastic leukemia, so the T cells may come from the graft donor. CDR3 sequence (DNA): TGTGCCATCAGTGACCCCGGGACTAGCGGGAGAGATACGCAGTATTTT. Residues: CAISDPGTSGRDTQYF.